This T cell receptor (beta chain) comes out of a study of blood T cell repertoires in COVID-19. The overall study: Nucleic acid was either cDNA or gDNA, and it came from T cells, B-cell-depleted T cells, or PBMCs.

V dropped 5 bases and J dropped 5; count of bases not matched to a gene: 8. The CDR3 length is 15 residues. Germline CDR1 is SGHDN and CDR2 is FVKESK. Original handling: Amplification of reference gene primers provided the estimated nucleated cell counts. Data came from immunoSEQ multiplex PCR; TCRdb stores just in-frame clones and leaves some out. V and J calls and clone size are copied from that table; D and trimming were computed from the DNA. Of about 210,000 clones in the sample, around 90% are singletons; the top ten hold around 1.2%. The chain couples TRBV14 to TRBJ2-7, with 11 bases identical to TRBD1. The receptor comes from a man aged 25 to 40 with acute or convalescent COVID-19. The sequenced material came from peripheral blood. The CDR3 here is CASSYAGTGGHEQYF. CDR3 nucleotides: TGTGCCAGCAGCTACGCCGGGACAGGGGGGCACGAGCAGTACTTC.